The 4 T cell receptor beta chains below come from one sample, sequenced in a study of radiotherapy plus CTLA-4 blockade in lung cancer. Sequencing was performed with immunoSEQ multiplex PCR; in TCRdb, only in-frame clones are kept and a portion is missing. The sample consists of 55,000 to 65,000 clones, less than 85% of them appearing once. This specimen consisted of peripheral blood, obtained from a patient treated with radiotherapy plus ipilimumab. The source is a human donor with non-small cell lung cancer who had a complete response to radiotherapy plus ipilimumab.

J is TRBJ2-2 and V is TRBV5-1, with 9 bases identical to TRBD2. V was pared by 0 bases and J by 4 bases, with 4 bases of the junction left unmatched. CDR1 and CDR2 (germline): SGHRS, YFSETQ. The CDR3 is 16 amino acids. For the CDR3, the DNA is TGCGCCAGCAGCTTGGTACTAGCGGGCCGCACCGGGGAGCTGTTTTTT. Its translation: CASSLVLAGRTGELFF.

The chain has TRBV6-5 and TRBJ2-5; 9 nucleotides match TRBD1. The CDR3 totals 16 residues. Germline V gene sequence: CDR1 MNHEY, CDR2 SVGAGI. J lost 1 base, V lost 0 bases, and 3 bases had no gene match. The CDR3 region is CASSYSGTGIQETQYF. The CDR3 nucleotides read TGTGCCAGCAGTTACTCCGGGACAGGGATCCAAGAGACCCAGTACTTC.

The J gene is TRBJ2-2, the V gene TRBV20-1; tentatively, D is TRBD2 (5 bases). Germline lookup yields CDR1 DFQATT and CDR2 SNEGSKA (reference sequence). V dropped 6 bases and J dropped 8 bases, with 10 bases sitting between them. The CDR3 extends over 11 amino acids. CDR3 DNA sequence: TGCAGTGCCCACACGGGAGGGGAGCTGTTTTTT. Protein product: CSAHTGGELFF.

The chain links TRBV18 to TRBJ1-2; D not certain. Trimming left V 2 bases short and J 8 bases short, with 12 bases between. The CDR3 is made up of 13 amino acids. Germline V CDR1 and CDR2: KGHSH, LQKENI. DNA of the CDR3: TGTGCCAGCTCACCAACGGAGGGAGGCGGCTACACCTTC. This encodes CASSPTEGGGYTF. The entire variable domain, with the rest obtained from reference TRBV18 and TRBJ1-2, is as follows: NAGVMQNPRHLVRRRGQEARLRCSPMKGHSHVYWYRQLPEEGLKFMVYLQKENIIDESGMPKERFSAEFPKEGPSILRIQQVVRGDSAAYFCASSPTEGGGYTFGSGTRLTVV.